This TCR beta chain was observed in a study of blood T cell repertoires in COVID-19. Across the whole study: The United States, Italy and Spain supplied acute and convalescent COVID-19 samples. In each case, the material was cDNA or gDNA derived from T cells, B-cell-depleted T cells, or PBMCs.

With V trimmed by 6 bases and J by 2 bases, 2 bases remained unmatched. Germline V gene lookup returns CDR1 MNHEY and CDR2 SVGAGI. This CDR3 spans 13 amino acids. In the authors' methods: Nucleated cell counts were estimated from reference gene primer amplification. The protocol was immunoSEQ multiplex PCR, while the TCRdb copy is restricted to in-frame clones and leaves out a portion. That table is the source of V, J and clone size, and D and trimming were worked out from the DNA. The sample includes over 100,000 clones, more than 85% of them seen just once. The source is a man aged 50-60 years with active or convalescent COVID-19. Sequencing was performed on peripheral blood. The chain has TRBV6-5 and TRBJ1-2, with 8 bases aligning to TRBD1. The CDR3 DNA follows: TGTGCCAGCAGCCGGACAGGGAACTATGGCTACACCTTC. Its translation: CASSRTGNYGYTF.